This T cell receptor beta chain was documented in a study of identical twins. This CDR3 is 16 amino acids long. The V end lost 1 base, the J end lost 7 bases, and 17 bases lay between the germline ends. Germline V gene lookup returns CDR1 SGHTA and CDR2 FQGNSA. TCRdb reprocessed the 5' RACE reads via MiXCR and lists one record per CDR3 protein. In the table there are more than 650,000 distinct CDR3 sequences, around 6% of which are singletons. This clonotype was counted at least ten times. This sequence originates from a young man in good health. Specimen: naive T cells sorted from blood. The chain recombines TRBV7-2 with TRBJ2-1, with D possibly TRBD1 on 7 matching bases. CDR3 sequence reads: CASSLVQGGSGNEQFF. CDR3 DNA: TGTGCCAGCAGCTTAGTGCAGGGGGGAAGCGGGAATGAGCAGTTCTTC.